This T cell receptor beta chain originates from a study of Graves' ophthalmopathy and Graves' hyperthyroidism. Study details: Pretreatment peripheral blood was obtained at initial diagnosis.

Comments on this clonotype: The antigen remains unidentified.

From RNA, the CDR3 regions of TCR beta chains were amplified and sequenced. HTBI primers served in a first-round RT-PCR, which a second-round multiplex PCR followed. TCRdb called the multiplex PCR reads again in MiXCR, with one record for every CDR3 protein. The data hold some 350,000 distinct CDR3 sequences, with 17% observed a single time. Study-wide results and caveats: Most expanded clonotypes from thyroid (those above 0.001 frequency) were also found in blood. Sensitivity of about 91% and specificity of around 80% were achieved when a 13-signature model separated ophthalmopathy from stable hyperthyroidism.

Germline lookup yields CDR1 MDHEN and CDR2 SYDVKM. Trimming cost V 8 bases and J 0 bases, with 25 bases left between them. This CDR3 spans 18 amino acids. Sequencing was done on a sample of peripheral blood. This TCR was sampled from an adult woman with stable Graves' hyperthyroidism. The V call is TRBV28, the J call TRBJ1-2; tentative D call: TRBD1 (5 bases). The CDR3 nucleotides read TGTGCCAGCTCCTCCCGGACGGGACGAAAATTCCCTAACTATGGCTACACCTTC. Translated: CASSSRTGRKFPNYGYTF.